Following are 13 T cell receptor beta chains from one sample sequenced in a study of T cells in localized non-small cell lung cancer. Method: immunoSEQ multiplex PCR; TCRdb's copy keeps in-frame clones and lacks some. The data hold over 45,000 clones, with 60% to 85% observed a single time. This specimen consisted of peripheral blood, obtained before any cancer treatment. These receptors originate from a man aged 40 to 75 with stage I squamous cell lung carcinoma.

This chain uses TRBV29-1 with TRBJ1-2; the match to TRBD1 covers 8 bases. The ends lost 1 base at V and 6 bases at J; junction bases unmatched: 10. This CDR3 spans 15 amino acids. Germline assignment: CDR1 SQVTM and CDR2 ANQGSEA. This CDR3 reads CSVEGATGVIDGYTF. In DNA form, the CDR3 reads TGCAGCGTTGAAGGGGCGACAGGGGTAATAGATGGCTACACCTTC.

This chain uses TRBV7-8 with TRBJ2-3; D is unresolved. This CDR3 spans 13 amino acids. Per germline, CDR1 SGHVS and CDR2 FQNEAQ. V gave up 8 bases and J gave up 0 bases, with 9 bases separating them. The CDR3 loop reads CASALGSTDTQYF. The CDR3 DNA sequence: TGTGCCAGCGCTCTTGGGAGCACAGATACGCAGTATTTT.

The genes are TRBV28 and TRBJ1-5, with TRBD1 matching 8 bases. CDR1 MDHEN and CDR2 SYDVKM come from the germline V gene. V lost 6 bases and J lost 5; bases outside the gene matches: 12. This CDR3 has 16 amino acids. Written as DNA, the CDR3 is TGTGCCAGCAGATCTACGGACAGGGTAAAGGATCAGCCCCAGCATTTT. Amino acids: CASRSTDRVKDQPQHF.

This chain uses TRBV5-4 with TRBJ2-3, with a possible D match to TRBD2 (6 bases). The CDR3 consists of 16 residues. The germline gives CDR1 SGHNT, CDR2 YYREEE (reference sequence). The V end was cut by 0 bases, the J end by 6 bases, with 17 bases between. The CDR3 nucleotides are TGTGCCAGCAGCTTGGAGGCGGGGCCCCTTGTTGATACGCAGTATTTT. Protein sequence: CASSLEAGPLVDTQYF.

This chain links TRBV9 with TRBJ2-3; 9 bases map to TRBD1. V dropped 3 bases and J dropped 3; count of bases not matched to a gene: 5. The CDR3 totals 15 residues. The germline CDR1 and CDR2 sequences are SGDLS and YYNGEE. CDR3 in amino acids: CASSATGGWTDTQYF. CDR3 coding DNA: TGTGCCAGCAGCGCGACAGGGGGTTGGACAGATACGCAGTATTTT.

This clone was observed once. The gene calls are TRBV19 and TRBJ1-5; D possibly corresponds to TRBD1 (5 bases). CDR3 length equals 16 residues. Trimming cost V 3 bases and J 7 bases, with 19 bases left between them. Germline lookup yields CDR1 LNHDA and CDR2 SQIVND (reference sequence). The CDR3 nucleotides are TGTGCCAGTAGTATGGGGCACCAGGGTACGGGACAGCCCCAGCATTTT. Protein sequence: CASSMGHQGTGQPQHF. The variable domain in full, completed from reference TRBV19 and TRBJ1-5, reads DGGITQSPKYLFRKEGQNVTLSCEQNLNHDAMYWYRQDPGQGLRLIYYSQIVNDFQKGDIAEGYSVSREKKESFPLTVTSAQKNPTAFYLCASSMGHQGTGQPQHFGDGTRLSIL.

The rearrangement uses TRBV11-2 and TRBJ2-5; D perhaps matches TRBD2 (5 bases). V lost 7 bases and J lost 5, with 11 bases in between. The CDR3 covers 12 residues. CDR1 and CDR2 from the germline V gene are SGHAT and FQNNGV. The CDR3: CASIGDGETQYF. The CDR3 nucleotides are TGTGCCAGCATCGGGGATGGGGAGACCCAGTACTTC. The full variable domain, rest sourced from reference TRBV11-2 and TRBJ2-5, is EAGVAQSPRYKIIEKRQSVAFWCNPISGHATLYWYQQILGQGPKLLIQFQNNGVVDDSQLPKDRFSAERLKGVDSTLKIQPAKLEDSAVYLCASIGDGETQYFGPGTRLLVL.

The chain joins TRBV5-1 to TRBJ2-7; tentative D call: TRBD2 (6 bases). Germline V gives CDR1 SGHRS, CDR2 YFSETQ. V was pared by 4 bases and J by 7 bases, with 15 bases between. There are 13 residues in the CDR3. As DNA, the CDR3 is TGCGCCAGCAGCGGGGACTCAGCTAGGGAGCAGTACTTC. It codes for CASSGDSAREQYF.

The rearrangement joins TRBV19 to TRBJ1-3; D ambiguous. Trimming took 3 bases from V and 0 from J, leaving 9 bases between them. Germline V gene lookup returns CDR1 LNHDA and CDR2 SQIVND (reference sequence). The CDR3 consists of 15 residues. CDR3 amino acids: CASSMDLNSGNTIYF. CDR3 nucleotides: TGTGCCAGTAGTATGGATCTTAACTCTGGAAACACCATATATTTT.

The V gene is TRBV6-4, the J gene TRBJ1-3; TRBD1 matches at 9 bases. The germline V gene has CDR1 MRHNA and CDR2 SNTAGT. The CDR3 is 15 amino acids. V gave up 6 bases and J gave up 4 bases; unmatched junction bases: 7. The CDR3 loop reads CASSPGQGVGNTIYF. The CDR3 DNA is TGTGCCAGCAGCCCGGGACAGGGCGTCGGAAACACCATATATTTT.

The J gene is TRBJ1-1, the V gene TRBV5-8, with D possibly matching TRBD1 (5 bases). CDR1 is SGHTS, CDR2 YDEGEE, per germline. Trimming took off 5 bases at V and 1 base at J, with 12 bases between the two ends. This CDR3 spans 14 amino acids. This CDR3 reads CASSYSTENTEAFF. DNA for the CDR3: TGTGCCAGCAGTTACTCGACAGAGAACACTGAAGCTTTCTTT.

The rearrangement links TRBV28 to TRBJ1-1; TRBD1 matches 9 bases. The V segment lost 6 bases and the J segment 4 bases; nucleotides outside the gene matches: 6. CDR3 length: 14 amino acids. Germline V lookup: CDR1 MDHEN, CDR2 SYDVKM. The CDR3 is CASSRGTGFTEAFF. The CDR3 DNA is TGTGCCAGCAGCCGCGGGACAGGGTTCACTGAAGCTTTCTTT.

The sample holds a few counts of this clone. The J gene is TRBJ1-5, the V gene TRBV6-1; no definite D call. This CDR3 is 12 amino acids long. Germline loops: CDR1 MNHNS, CDR2 SASEGT. The germline V and J ends were trimmed by 7 bases and 3 bases, with 7 bases remaining between them. As DNA, the CDR3 is TGTGCCAGCAAGGTTGTCAATCAGCCCCAGCATTTT. Its protein product is CASKVVNQPQHF.